The TCR beta chain under discussion was sequenced for a study of human T cells and chemical hapten exposure. General observations from the study: DPC sensitization produced no change in TCRs with frequency above 1 in 1000.

TCRdb ran MiXCR on the RACE reads and lists one entry per CDR3 protein. The table records approximately 350,000 distinct CDR3 sequences, approximately 6.9% of them present only once. The time point: patch test 1, 2 weeks after DPC sensitization. Stated treatment: therapeutic diphenylcyclopropenone sensitization with weekly scalp DPC. The germline V gene has CDR1 SQVTM and CDR2 ANQGSEA. The ends lost 6 bases at V and 2 bases at J; junction bases unmatched: 18. CDR3 length: 18 amino acids. This clonotype was seen a handful of times. The antigen remains undetermined. This specimen consisted of whole blood, obtained in connection with sensitization to the hapten diphenylcyclopropenone (DPC). The clonotype comes from a woman between 18 and 29 years old with alopecia areata. Some clones in this sample may be carry-over from other donors' samples. The gene calls are TRBV29-1 and TRBJ1-2; 10 nucleotides align to TRBD1. CDR3 sequence: CSVGDPGQGFSSNYGYTF. The CDR3 DNA is TGCAGCGTCGGCGACCCGGGACAGGGGTTCTCGTCCAACTATGGCTACACCTTC.